Listed below are T cell receptor beta chains from one sample, sequenced in a study of blood T cell repertoires in COVID-19. The method was immunoSEQ multiplex PCR; TCRdb's version includes in-frame clones alone and lacks a portion of them. The sample lists roughly 240,000 clones, 80% to 90% occurring once. Specimen: PBMCs or T cells enriched from blood (not recorded which). These receptors came from a woman aged 40 to 49 who had been exposed to COVID-19. Both conserved end residues are part of each CDR3. D genes are given only for firm matches. For some rows the clone size is stated as once, few or many, or as a class when expanded; others skip it.

J gene	D gene	V gene	clone size	CDR3 protein	CDR3 DNA
TRBJ2-2	TRBD2	TRBV7-2	few	CASSLESGGTGELFF	TGTGCCAGCAGCTTAGAGAGCGGGGGAACCGGGGAGCTGTTTTTT
TRBJ2-5	TRBD2	TRBV7-9	NA	CASSLVVAAGGNQETQYF	TGTGCCAGCAGCTTAGTGGTTGCAGCGGGGGGCAACCAAGAGACCCAGTACTTC
TRBJ2-5	NA	TRBV9	NA	CASSPGDTQETQYF	TGTGCCAGCAGCCCTGGGGACACCCAAGAGACCCAGTACTTC
TRBJ2-7	TRBD1	TRBV28	NA	CASSSPSTGAYEQYF	TGTGCCAGCAGTTCTCCATCGACAGGGGCCTACGAGCAGTACTTC
TRBJ1-1	TRBD1	TRBV4-2	NA	CASSQGQGETEAFF	TGTGCCAGCAGCCAAGGACAGGGGGAGACTGAAGCTTTCTTT
TRBJ1-2	TRBD1	TRBV12-5	NA	CASAPTGTYGYTF	TGTGCTAGTGCCCCGACAGGGACCTATGGCTACACCTTC
TRBJ2-2	TRBD1	TRBV3-1/TRBV3-2	NA	CASSPSGTGWTGELFF	TGTGCCAGCAGCCCGTCCGGGACAGGGTGGACCGGGGAGCTGTTTTTT
TRBJ1-6	NA	TRBV19	NA	CASSSKDRLSPLHF	TGTGCCAGTAGTTCCAAAGACAGGCTTTCACCCCTCCACTTT
TRBJ1-2	NA	TRBV5-1	once	CASSPGGPSNYGYTF	TGCGCCAGCAGCCCCGGGGGACCGTCTAACTATGGCTACACCTTC
TRBJ1-2	NA	TRBV5-1	NA	CASSLAGDYGYTF	TGCGCCAGCAGCTTGGCAGGGGACTATGGCTACACCTTC
TRBJ1-4	TRBD1	TRBV2	few	CASTLKRDRNEKLFF	TGTGCCAGCACCCTGAAGAGGGACAGGAATGAAAAACTGTTTTTT
TRBJ1-1	TRBD1	TRBV7-3	NA	CASSLGTVSEAFF	TGTGCCAGCAGCTTGGGGACAGTTTCTGAAGCTTTCTTT
TRBJ2-2	TRBD2	TRBV9	few	CASSVGGGNTGELFF	TGTGCCAGCAGCGTCGGCGGGGGGAACACCGGGGAGCTGTTTTTT
TRBJ1-2	TRBD1	TRBV28	NA	CASRLGTGYGYTF	TGTGCCAGCAGACTCGGGACAGGTTATGGCTACACCTTC
TRBJ1-2	NA	TRBV14	NA	CASSQETGYGYTF	TGTGCCAGCAGCCAAGAGACAGGCTATGGCTACACCTTC
TRBJ1-5	NA	TRBV15	NA	CATSRERGRGSNQPQHF	TGTGCCACCAGCAGGGAGAGGGGTAGGGGGAGCAATCAGCCCCAGCATTTT
TRBJ2-3	TRBD2	TRBV10-3	once	CAISDPPGLVVDTQYF	TGTGCCATCAGCGATCCGCCGGGACTAGTCGTAGATACGCAGTATTTT
TRBJ1-3	NA	TRBV10-3	NA	CAIGRHGSGNTIYF	TGTGCCATCGGGCGACACGGCTCTGGAAACACCATATATTTT
TRBJ1-1	NA	TRBV5-1	NA	CASSLNPTGDF	TGCGCCAGCAGCTTGAATCCGACGGGAGACTTT
TRBJ2-5	TRBD1	TRBV19	NA	CASSRGGQGRRRETQYF	TGTGCCAGTAGTAGGGGGGGACAGGGGCGAAGGAGGGAGACCCAGTACTTC
TRBJ2-3	NA	TRBV9	NA	CASSVASDTQYF	TGTGCCAGCAGCGTAGCTTCAGATACGCAGTATTTT
TRBJ2-3	NA	TRBV5-1	NA	CASSLGRQLGTPSTDTQYF	TGCGCCAGCAGCTTGGGACGACAACTAGGGACACCTTCCACAGATACGCAGTATTTT
TRBJ1-2	NA	TRBV19	NA	CASSMADSYRSYGYTF	TGTGCCAGTAGTATGGCGGACAGTTATCGATCCTATGGCTACACCTTC
TRBJ1-5	NA	TRBV10-3	NA	CAIRRSLNQPQHF	TGTGCCATCCGGAGGTCACTTAATCAGCCCCAGCATTTT
TRBJ1-2	TRBD1	TRBV24-1	NA	CATSDPGTAYGYTF	TGTGCCACCAGTGATCCCGGGACAGCTTATGGCTACACCTTC
TRBJ2-5	TRBD2	TRBV6-2/TRBV6-3	NA	CASSTSGGNQETQYF	TGTGCCAGCAGTACGAGCGGGGGGAATCAAGAGACCCAGTACTTC
TRBJ2-3	TRBD2	TRBV5-1	NA	CASSQAASGGFSTDTQYF	TGCGCCAGCAGCCAGGCGGCTAGCGGGGGGTTTAGCACAGATACGCAGTATTTT
TRBJ2-7	TRBD1	TRBV28	NA	CASSTTTGTREQYF	TGTGCCAGCAGTACAACGACAGGGACAAGGGAGCAGTACTTC
TRBJ2-3	TRBD1	TRBV20-1	NA	CSASPGGPDTQYF	TGCAGTGCTAGTCCAGGGGGACCAGATACGCAGTATTTT
TRBJ2-7	TRBD1	TRBV4-3	NA	CASSQTGQVPTYEQYF	TGCGCCAGCAGCCAGACAGGACAGGTCCCAACCTACGAGCAGTACTTC